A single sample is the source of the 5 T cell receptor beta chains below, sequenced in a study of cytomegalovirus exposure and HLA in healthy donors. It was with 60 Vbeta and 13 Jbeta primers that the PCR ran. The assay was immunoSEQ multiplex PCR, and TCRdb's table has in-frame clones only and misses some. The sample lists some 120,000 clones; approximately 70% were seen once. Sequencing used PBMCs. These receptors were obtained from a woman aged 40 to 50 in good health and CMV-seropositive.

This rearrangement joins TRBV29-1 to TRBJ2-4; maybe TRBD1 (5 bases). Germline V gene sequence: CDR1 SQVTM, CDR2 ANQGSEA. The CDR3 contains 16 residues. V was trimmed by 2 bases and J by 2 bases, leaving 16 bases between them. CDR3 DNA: TGCAGCGTTGAATCTGGGGCAGGGCGAACCAAAAACATTCAGTACTTC. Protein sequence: CSVESGAGRTKNIQYF.

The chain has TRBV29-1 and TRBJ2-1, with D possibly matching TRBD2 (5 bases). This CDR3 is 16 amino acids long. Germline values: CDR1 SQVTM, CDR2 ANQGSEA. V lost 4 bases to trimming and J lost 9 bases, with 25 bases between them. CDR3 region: CSVVGLSLVARSEQFF. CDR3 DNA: TGCAGCGTTGTTGGCCTGTCACTAGTGGCGAGAAGTGAGCAGTTCTTC.

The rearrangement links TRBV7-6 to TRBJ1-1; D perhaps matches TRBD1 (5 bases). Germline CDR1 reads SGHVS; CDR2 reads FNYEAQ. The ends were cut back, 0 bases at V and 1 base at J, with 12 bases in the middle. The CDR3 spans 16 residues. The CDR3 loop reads CASSLALLGENTEAFF. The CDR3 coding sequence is TGTGCCAGCAGCTTAGCCCTTTTAGGGGAGAACACTGAAGCTTTCTTT.

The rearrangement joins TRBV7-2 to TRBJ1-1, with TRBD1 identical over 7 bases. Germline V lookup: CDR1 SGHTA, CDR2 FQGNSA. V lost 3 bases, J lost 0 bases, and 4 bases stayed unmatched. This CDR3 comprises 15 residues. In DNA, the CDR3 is TGTGCCAGCAGCTTGGGACAGTTTATGAACACTGAAGCTTTCTTT. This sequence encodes CASSLGQFMNTEAFF. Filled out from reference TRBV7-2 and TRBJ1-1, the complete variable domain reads GAGVSQSPSNKVTEKGKDVELRCDPISGHTALYWYRQSLGQGLEFLIYFQGNSAPDKSGLPSDRFSAERTGGSVSTLTIQRTQQEDSAVYLCASSLGQFMNTEAFFGQGTRLTVV.

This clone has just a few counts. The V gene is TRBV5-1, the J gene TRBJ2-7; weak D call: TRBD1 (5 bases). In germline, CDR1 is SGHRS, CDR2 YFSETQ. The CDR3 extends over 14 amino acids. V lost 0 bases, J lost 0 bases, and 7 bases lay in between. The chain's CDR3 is CASSLEGHSYEQYF. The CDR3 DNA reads TGCGCCAGCAGCTTGGAAGGACACTCCTACGAGCAGTACTTC.